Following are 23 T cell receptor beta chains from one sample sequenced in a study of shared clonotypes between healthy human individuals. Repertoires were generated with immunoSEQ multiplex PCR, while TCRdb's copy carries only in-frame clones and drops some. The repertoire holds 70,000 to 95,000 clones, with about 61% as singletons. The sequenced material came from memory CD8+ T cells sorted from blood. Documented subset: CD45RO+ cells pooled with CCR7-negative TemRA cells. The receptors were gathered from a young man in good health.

CDR3: CASSLGRGGTEAFF. CDR3 nucleotides: TGCGCCAGCAGCTTGGGTCGGGGCGGCACTGAAGCTTTCTTT. This chain uses TRBV5-1 with TRBJ1-1, with D possibly being TRBD1 (5 bases). In germline, CDR1 is SGHRS, CDR2 YFSETQ. V was shortened by 0 bases and J by 4 bases, with 10 bases between the two germline ends. The CDR3 spans 14 residues.

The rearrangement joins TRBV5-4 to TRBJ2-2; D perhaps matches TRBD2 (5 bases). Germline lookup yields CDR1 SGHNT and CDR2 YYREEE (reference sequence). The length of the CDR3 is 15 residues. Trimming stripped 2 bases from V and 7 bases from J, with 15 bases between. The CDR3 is CASSLFGSVGGELFF. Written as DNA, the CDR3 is TGTGCCAGCAGCTTATTCGGTAGCGTTGGCGGGGAGCTGTTTTTT.

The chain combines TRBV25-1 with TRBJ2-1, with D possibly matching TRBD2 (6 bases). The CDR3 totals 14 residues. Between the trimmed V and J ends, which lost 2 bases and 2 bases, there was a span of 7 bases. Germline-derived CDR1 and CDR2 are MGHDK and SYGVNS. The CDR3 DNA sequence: TGTGCCAGCAGTGAACGGGGGACCTACAATGAGCAGTTCTTC. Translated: CASSERGTYNEQFF.

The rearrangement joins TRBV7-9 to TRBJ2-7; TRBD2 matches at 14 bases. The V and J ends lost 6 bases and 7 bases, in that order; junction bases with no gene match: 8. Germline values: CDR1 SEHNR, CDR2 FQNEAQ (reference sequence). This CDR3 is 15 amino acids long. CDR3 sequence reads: CASSSGLAGEWEQYF. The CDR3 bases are TGTGCCAGCAGTTCGGGACTAGCGGGAGAATGGGAGCAGTACTTC. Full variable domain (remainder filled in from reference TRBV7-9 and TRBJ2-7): DTGVSQNPRHKITKRGQNVTFRCDPISEHNRLYWYRQTLGQGPEFLTYFQNEAQLEKSRLLSDRFSAERPKGSFSTLEIQRTEQGDSAMYLCASSSGLAGEWEQYFGPGTRLTVT.

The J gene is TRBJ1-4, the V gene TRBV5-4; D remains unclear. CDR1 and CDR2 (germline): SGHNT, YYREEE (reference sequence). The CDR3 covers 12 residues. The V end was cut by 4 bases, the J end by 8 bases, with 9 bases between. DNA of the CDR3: TGTGCCAGCAGCGAGGCGGGCGAAAAACTGTTTTTT. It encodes CASSEAGEKLFF.

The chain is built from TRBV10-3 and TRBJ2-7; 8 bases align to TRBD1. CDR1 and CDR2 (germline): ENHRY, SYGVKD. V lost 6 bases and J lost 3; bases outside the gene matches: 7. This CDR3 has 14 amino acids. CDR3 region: CAIRLDRGDYEQYF. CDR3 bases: TGTGCCATCAGGCTAGACAGGGGTGACTACGAGCAGTACTTC.

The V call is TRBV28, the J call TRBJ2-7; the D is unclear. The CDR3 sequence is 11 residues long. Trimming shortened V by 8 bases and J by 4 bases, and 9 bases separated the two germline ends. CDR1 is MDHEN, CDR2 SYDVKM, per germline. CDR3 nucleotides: TGTGCCAGCTGTGAATTTTACGAGCAGTACTTC. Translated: CASCEFYEQYF.

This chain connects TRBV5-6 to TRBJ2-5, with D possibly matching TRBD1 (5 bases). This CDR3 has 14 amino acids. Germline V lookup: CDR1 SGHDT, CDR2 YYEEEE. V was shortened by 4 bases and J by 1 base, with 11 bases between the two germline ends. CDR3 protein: CASSRTGPQETQYF. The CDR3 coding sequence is TGTGCCAGCAGCAGAACAGGTCCCCAAGAGACCCAGTACTTC.

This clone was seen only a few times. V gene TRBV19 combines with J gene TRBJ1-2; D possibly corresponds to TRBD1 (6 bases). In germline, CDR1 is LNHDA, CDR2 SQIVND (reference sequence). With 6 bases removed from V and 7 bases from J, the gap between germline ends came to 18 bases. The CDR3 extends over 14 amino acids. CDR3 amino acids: CASSQGGATFGYTF. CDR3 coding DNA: TGTGCCAGTAGCCAAGGGGGGGCTACCTTTGGCTACACCTTC.

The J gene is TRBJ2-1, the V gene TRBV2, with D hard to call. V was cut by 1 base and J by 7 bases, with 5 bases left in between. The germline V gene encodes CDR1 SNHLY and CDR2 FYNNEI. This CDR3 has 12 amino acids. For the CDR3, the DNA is TGTGCCAGCAGTGAAGTGATTAATGAGCAGTTCTTC. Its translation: CASSEVINEQFF.

This CDR3 reads CASRSGTAYGYTF. The CDR3 nucleotides are TGTGCCAGCAGGTCCGGGACAGCGTATGGCTACACCTTC. The chain joins TRBV6-6 to TRBJ1-2, with 7 positions matching TRBD1. This CDR3 has 13 residues. Unmatched junction bases numbered 6, after V lost 6 bases and J lost 5 bases. Germline CDR1 is MNHNY and CDR2 is SVGAGI (reference sequence).

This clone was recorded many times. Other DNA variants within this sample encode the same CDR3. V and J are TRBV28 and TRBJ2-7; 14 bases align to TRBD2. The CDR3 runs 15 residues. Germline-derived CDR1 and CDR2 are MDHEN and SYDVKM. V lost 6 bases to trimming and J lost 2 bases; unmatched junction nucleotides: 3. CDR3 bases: TGTGCCAGCAGAAAGACTAGCGGGAGGGCCTACGAGCAGTACTTC. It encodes CASRKTSGRAYEQYF.

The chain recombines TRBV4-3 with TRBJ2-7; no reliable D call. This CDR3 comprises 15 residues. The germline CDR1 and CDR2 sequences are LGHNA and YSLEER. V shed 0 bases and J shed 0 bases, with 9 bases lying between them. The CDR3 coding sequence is TGCGCCAGCAGCCAAGAGTGGGCCGCCTCCTACGAGCAGTACTTC. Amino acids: CASSQEWAASYEQYF.

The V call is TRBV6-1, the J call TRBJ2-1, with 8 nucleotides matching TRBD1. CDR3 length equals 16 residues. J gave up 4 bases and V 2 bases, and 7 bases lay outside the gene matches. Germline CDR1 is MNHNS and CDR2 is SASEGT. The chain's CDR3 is CASSEYYRDRYNEQFF. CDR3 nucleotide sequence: TGTGCCAGCAGTGAATACTACCGGGACAGGTACAATGAGCAGTTCTTC.

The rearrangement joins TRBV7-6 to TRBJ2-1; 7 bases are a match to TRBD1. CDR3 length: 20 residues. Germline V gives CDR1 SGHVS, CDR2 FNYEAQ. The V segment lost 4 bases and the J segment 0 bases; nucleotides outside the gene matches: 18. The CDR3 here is CASSSPGQAPFPISYNEQFF. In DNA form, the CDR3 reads TGTGCCAGCAGCTCCCCTGGACAGGCACCATTTCCAATCTCCTACAATGAGCAGTTCTTC.

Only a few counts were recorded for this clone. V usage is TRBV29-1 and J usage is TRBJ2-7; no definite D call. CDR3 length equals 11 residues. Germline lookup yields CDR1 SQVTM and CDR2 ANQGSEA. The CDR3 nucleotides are TGCAGTTTCCCACCGGGCCTTGTAAATTACTTC. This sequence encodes CSFPPGLVNYF.

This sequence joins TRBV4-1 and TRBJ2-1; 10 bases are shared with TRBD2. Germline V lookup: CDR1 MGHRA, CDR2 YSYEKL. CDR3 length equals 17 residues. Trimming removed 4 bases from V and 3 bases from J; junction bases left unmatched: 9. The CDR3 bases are TGCGCCAGCAGCCCAATACTAGCGGGATTAGGCTACAATGAGCAGTTCTTC. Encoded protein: CASSPILAGLGYNEQFF.

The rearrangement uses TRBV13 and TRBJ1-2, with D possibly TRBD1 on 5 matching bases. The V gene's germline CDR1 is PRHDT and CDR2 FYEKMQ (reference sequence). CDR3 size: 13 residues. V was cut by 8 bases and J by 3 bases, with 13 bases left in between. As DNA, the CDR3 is TGTGCCAGCTCAGGGTGGCAGGACTATGGCTACACCTTC. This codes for CASSGWQDYGYTF. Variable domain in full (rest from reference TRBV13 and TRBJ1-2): AAGVIQSPRHLIKEKRETATLKCYPIPRHDTVYWYQQGPGQDPQFLISFYEKMQSDKGSIPDRFSAQQFSDYHSELNMSSLELGDSALYFCASSGWQDYGYTFGSGTRLTVV.

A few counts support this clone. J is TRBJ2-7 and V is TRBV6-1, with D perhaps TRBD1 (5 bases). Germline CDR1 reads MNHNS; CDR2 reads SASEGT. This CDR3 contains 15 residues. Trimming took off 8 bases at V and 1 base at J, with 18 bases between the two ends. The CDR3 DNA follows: TGTGCCAGCGGGTCTTTCAGGGTGGGTTCCTACGAGCAGTACTTC. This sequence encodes CASGSFRVGSYEQYF.

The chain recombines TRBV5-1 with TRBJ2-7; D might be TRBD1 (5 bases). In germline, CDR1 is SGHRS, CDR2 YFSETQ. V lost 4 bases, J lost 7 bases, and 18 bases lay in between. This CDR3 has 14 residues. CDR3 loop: CASSPEVVRDEQYF. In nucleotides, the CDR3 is TGCGCCAGCAGCCCCGAAGTTGTCAGGGATGAGCAGTACTTC.

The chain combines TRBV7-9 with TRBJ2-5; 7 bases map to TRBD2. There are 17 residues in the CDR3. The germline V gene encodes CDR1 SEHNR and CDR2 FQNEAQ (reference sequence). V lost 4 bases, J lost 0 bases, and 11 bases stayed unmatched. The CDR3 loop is CASSWPSEGTNQETQYF. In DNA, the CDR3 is TGTGCCAGCAGCTGGCCCTCCGAGGGGACTAACCAAGAGACCCAGTACTTC.

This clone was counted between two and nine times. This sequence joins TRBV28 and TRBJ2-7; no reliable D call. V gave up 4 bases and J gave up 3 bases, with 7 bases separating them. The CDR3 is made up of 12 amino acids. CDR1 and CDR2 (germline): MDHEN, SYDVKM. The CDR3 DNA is TGTGCCAGCAGTTACGTCGACTACGAGCAGTACTTC. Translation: CASSYVDYEQYF.

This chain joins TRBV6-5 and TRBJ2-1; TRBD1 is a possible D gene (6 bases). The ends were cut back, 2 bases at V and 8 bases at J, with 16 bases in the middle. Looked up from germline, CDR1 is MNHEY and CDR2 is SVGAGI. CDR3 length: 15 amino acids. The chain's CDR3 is CASSYKITGPDEQFF. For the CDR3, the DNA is TGTGCCAGCAGTTACAAGATCACAGGGCCGGATGAGCAGTTCTTC.